This T cell receptor beta chain was obtained from a study of high-grade serous ovarian cancer treatment subgroups. Study-wide background: On average, roughly 14,000 reads and under 9,000 unique TCR beta rearrangements were obtained per sample.

The protocol was immunoSEQ multiplex PCR, while the TCRdb copy is restricted to in-frame clones and leaves out a portion. This repertoire shows about 2,400 clones, around 75% found once; its top ten account for over 7%. Study conclusions and caveats: Tumors within one patient showed repertoire similarity of 0.11 to 0.79. TCR relatedness rose with neoantigen level and trended with mutation load.

The tumor samples were collected prior to definitive surgery or chemotherapy. Worth noting for this clone: Antigen: not known.

Germline lookup yields CDR1 MNHEY and CDR2 SVGAGI. V was clipped by 2 bases and J by 2 bases; unmatched bases: 9. This CDR3 has 16 amino acids. The J gene is TRBJ2-7, the V gene TRBV6-5; 7 bases are a match to TRBD1. The receptor's source is a human donor with high-grade serous ovarian cancer. The sequencing input was tumor tissue. This CDR3 is CASSYATGTAAYEQYF. CDR3 nucleotides: TGTGCCAGCAGTTACGCCACCGGGACAGCCGCCTACGAGCAGTACTTC.